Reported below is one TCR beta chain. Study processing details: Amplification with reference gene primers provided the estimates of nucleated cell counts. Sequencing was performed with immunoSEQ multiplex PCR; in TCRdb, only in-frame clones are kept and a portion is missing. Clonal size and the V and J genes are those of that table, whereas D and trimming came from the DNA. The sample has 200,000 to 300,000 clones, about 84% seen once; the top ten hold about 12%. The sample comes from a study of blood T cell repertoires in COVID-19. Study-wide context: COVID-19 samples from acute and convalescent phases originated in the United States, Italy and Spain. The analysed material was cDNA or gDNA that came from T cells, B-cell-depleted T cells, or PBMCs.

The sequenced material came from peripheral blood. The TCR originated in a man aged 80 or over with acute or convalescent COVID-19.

The CDR3 nucleotides are TGTGCCAGCAGCGGGACAGGGCTTGCTGAAGCTTTCTTT. As protein: CASSGTGLAEAFF. The chain links TRBV5-4 to TRBJ1-1; 9 bases fit TRBD1. The CDR3 spans 13 residues. CDR1 and CDR2 from the germline V gene are SGHNT and YYREEE (reference sequence). V shed 4 bases and J 6 bases; nucleotides not matched to a gene: 4. The full variable domain, completed using reference TRBV5-4 and TRBJ1-1, is ETGVTQSPTHLIKTRGQQVTLRCSSQSGHNTVSWYQQALGQGPQFIFQYYREEENGRGNFPPRFSGLQFPNYSSELNVNALELDDSALYLCASSGTGLAEAFFGQGTRLTVV.